These T cell receptor beta chains were read from a single sample in a study of beta chain features in type 1 diabetes. Some clones are missing from TCRdb's copy, which holds only in-frame ones; the method was immunoSEQ multiplex PCR. The repertoire holds around 450,000 clones, with about 10% as singletons. The material sequenced was naive CD4+ T cells from blood. The receptors here all came from a woman aged 18 to 35 in good health. CDR3s include the opening cysteine and the closing phenylalanine or tryptophan. The order of the fields is D gene, J gene, V gene, clone size, CDR3 protein, CDR3 DNA. D genes are given only for firm matches. Expanded clones get a size class; other rows say once, few or many, or leave the size out.

D gene: TRBD1; J gene: TRBJ2-1; V gene: TRBV7-2; clone size: few; CDR3 protein: CASSAGTGSYNEQFF; CDR3 DNA: TGTGCCAGCAGCGCCGGGACAGGGTCCTACAATGAGCAGTTCTTC
D gene: NA; J gene: TRBJ2-1; V gene: TRBV28; clone size: few; CDR3 protein: CASSTPGSTNEQFF; CDR3 DNA: TGTGCCAGCAGTACACCGGGATCCACCAATGAGCAGTTCTTC
D gene: NA; J gene: TRBJ1-5; V gene: TRBV29-1; clone size: NA; CDR3 protein: CSVDPGRQSRGNQPQHF; CDR3 DNA: TGCAGCGTTGATCCGGGACGCCAATCTCGGGGCAATCAGCCCCAGCATTTT
D gene: NA; J gene: TRBJ1-1; V gene: TRBV7-8; clone size: few; CDR3 protein: CASLQGSVWTEAFF; CDR3 DNA: TGTGCCAGCTTGCAGGGGTCAGTCTGGACTGAAGCTTTCTTT
D gene: TRBD1; J gene: TRBJ1-4; V gene: TRBV20-1; clone size: few; CDR3 protein: CSAETGRSVF; CDR3 DNA: TGCAGTGCTGAGACAGGGCGCTCGGTTTTT
D gene: TRBD1; J gene: TRBJ2-2; V gene: TRBV5-1; clone size: NA; CDR3 protein: CASSYQTGAGELFF; CDR3 DNA: TGCGCCAGCAGCTATCAGACAGGGGCCGGGGAGCTGTTTTTT
D gene: NA; J gene: TRBJ2-1; V gene: TRBV2; clone size: few; CDR3 protein: CASSALGPGRPYNEQFF; CDR3 DNA: TGTGCCAGCAGTGCCCTGGGTCCTGGGAGACCCTACAATGAGCAGTTCTTC
D gene: NA; J gene: TRBJ1-1; V gene: TRBV30; clone size: few; CDR3 protein: CAWSNGLNTEAFF; CDR3 DNA: TGTGCCTGGAGTAACGGATTGAACACTGAAGCTTTCTTT
D gene: NA; J gene: TRBJ2-5; V gene: TRBV12-5; clone size: few; CDR3 protein: CASGSPGETQYF; CDR3 DNA: TGTGCTAGCGGATCTCCCGGGGAGACCCAGTACTTC
D gene: NA; J gene: TRBJ2-6; V gene: TRBV9; clone size: NA; CDR3 protein: CASSVGPAISGANVLTF; CDR3 DNA: TGTGCCAGCAGCGTAGGACCAGCTATCTCTGGGGCCAACGTCCTGACTTTC
D gene: NA; J gene: TRBJ1-2; V gene: TRBV28; clone size: NA; CDR3 protein: CASNSGNGYTF; CDR3 DNA: TGTGCCAGCAATAGTGGTAACGGCTACACCTTC
D gene: NA; J gene: TRBJ2-3; V gene: TRBV28; clone size: few; CDR3 protein: CASTVPPDTQYF; CDR3 DNA: TGTGCCAGCACGGTCCCCCCAGATACGCAGTATTTT
D gene: TRBD2; J gene: TRBJ2-2; V gene: TRBV7-3; clone size: few; CDR3 protein: CASSPSGNTGELFF; CDR3 DNA: TGTGCCAGCAGCCCTAGCGGGAACACCGGGGAGCTGTTTTTT
D gene: NA; J gene: TRBJ2-3; V gene: TRBV9; clone size: few; CDR3 protein: CASSSVGAAQYF; CDR3 DNA: TGTGCCAGCAGCTCTGTAGGGGCTGCGCAGTATTTT
D gene: NA; J gene: TRBJ2-7; V gene: TRBV7-2; clone size: NA; CDR3 protein: CASSFSGGVEQYF; CDR3 DNA: TGTGCCAGCAGCTTTTCTGGAGGGGTCGAGCAGTACTTC
D gene: NA; J gene: TRBJ2-3; V gene: TRBV2; clone size: few; CDR3 protein: CASSDAVATSTDTQYF; CDR3 DNA: TGTGCCAGCAGTGACGCAGTAGCAACTAGCACAGATACGCAGTATTTT
D gene: NA; J gene: TRBJ2-3; V gene: TRBV27; clone size: NA; CDR3 protein: CASGRRELNTDTQYF; CDR3 DNA: TGTGCCAGCGGGAGGAGGGAACTTAACACAGATACGCAGTATTTT
D gene: NA; J gene: TRBJ1-5; V gene: TRBV15; clone size: few; CDR3 protein: CATSDLRDVYQPQHF; CDR3 DNA: TGTGCCACCAGCGACCTCCGGGACGTATATCAGCCCCAGCATTTT
D gene: TRBD2; J gene: TRBJ2-1; V gene: TRBV18; clone size: NA; CDR3 protein: CASSLTSDNEQFF; CDR3 DNA: TGTGCCAGCTCGCTGACTAGCGACAATGAGCAGTTCTTC
D gene: NA; J gene: TRBJ2-5; V gene: TRBV25-1; clone size: few; CDR3 protein: CASSDRDTALRAQYF; CDR3 DNA: TGTGCCAGCAGTGACCGGGACACTGCCCTTAGGGCCCAGTACTTC
D gene: TRBD1; J gene: TRBJ2-4; V gene: TRBV5-1; clone size: few; CDR3 protein: CASSLPIPGQGNIQYF; CDR3 DNA: TGCGCCAGCAGCTTGCCGATCCCGGGACAGGGGAACATTCAGTACTTC
D gene: NA; J gene: TRBJ2-1; V gene: TRBV10-3; clone size: NA; CDR3 protein: CAISDPARGYNEQFF; CDR3 DNA: TGTGCCATCAGTGACCCCGCCCGGGGGTACAATGAGCAGTTCTTC
D gene: NA; J gene: TRBJ2-5; V gene: TRBV6-5; clone size: few; CDR3 protein: CASRSQGETQYF; CDR3 DNA: TGTGCCAGCAGGTCACAGGGAGAGACCCAGTACTTC
D gene: NA; J gene: TRBJ2-4; V gene: TRBV9; clone size: few; CDR3 protein: CASSVVKGREGNIQYF; CDR3 DNA: TGTGCCAGCAGCGTAGTAAAGGGGCGTGAGGGGAACATTCAGTACTTC
D gene: NA; J gene: TRBJ1-2; V gene: TRBV7-9; clone size: NA; CDR3 protein: CASSSRRGRVGGYTF; CDR3 DNA: TGTGCCAGCAGCTCCAGGAGGGGCAGGGTTGGTGGCTACACCTTC